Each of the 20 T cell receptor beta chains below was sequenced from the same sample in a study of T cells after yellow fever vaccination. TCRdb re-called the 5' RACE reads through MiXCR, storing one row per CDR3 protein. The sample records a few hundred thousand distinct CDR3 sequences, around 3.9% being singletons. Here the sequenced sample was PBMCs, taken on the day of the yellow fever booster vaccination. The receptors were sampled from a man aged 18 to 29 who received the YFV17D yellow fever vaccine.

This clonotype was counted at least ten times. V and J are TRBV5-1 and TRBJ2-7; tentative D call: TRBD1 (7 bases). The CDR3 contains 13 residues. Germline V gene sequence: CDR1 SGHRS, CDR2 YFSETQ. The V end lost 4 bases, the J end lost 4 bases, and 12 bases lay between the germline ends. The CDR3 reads CASSPAGGYEQYF. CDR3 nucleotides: TGCGCCAGCAGCCCGGCAGGGGGGTACGAGCAGTACTTC.

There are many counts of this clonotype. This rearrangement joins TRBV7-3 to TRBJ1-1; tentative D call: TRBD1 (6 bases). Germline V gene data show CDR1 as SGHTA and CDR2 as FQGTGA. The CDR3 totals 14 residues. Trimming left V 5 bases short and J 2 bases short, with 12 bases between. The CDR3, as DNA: TGTGCCAGCAGCCCGGACAGAAGTAACACTGAAGCTTTCTTT. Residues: CASSPDRSNTEAFF.

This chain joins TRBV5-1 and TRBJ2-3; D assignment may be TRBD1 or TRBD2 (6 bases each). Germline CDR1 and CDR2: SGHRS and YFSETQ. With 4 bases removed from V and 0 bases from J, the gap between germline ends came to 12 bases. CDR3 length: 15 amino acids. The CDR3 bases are TGCGCCAGCAGCCAAAGGGGGGTTAGCACAGATACGCAGTATTTT. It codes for CASSQRGVSTDTQYF.

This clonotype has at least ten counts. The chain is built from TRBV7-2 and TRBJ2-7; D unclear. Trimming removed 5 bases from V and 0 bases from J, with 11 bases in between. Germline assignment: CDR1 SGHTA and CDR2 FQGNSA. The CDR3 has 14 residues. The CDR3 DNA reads TGTGCCAGCAGCCCAACCTCCAGCTCCTACGAGCAGTACTTC. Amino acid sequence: CASSPTSSSYEQYF.

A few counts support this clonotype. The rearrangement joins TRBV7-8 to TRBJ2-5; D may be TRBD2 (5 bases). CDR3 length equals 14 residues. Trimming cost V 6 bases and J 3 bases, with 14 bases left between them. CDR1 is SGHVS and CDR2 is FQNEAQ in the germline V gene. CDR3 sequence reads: CASSSRGLEETQYF. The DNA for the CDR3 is TGTGCCAGCAGTAGTCGAGGACTGGAAGAGACCCAGTACTTC. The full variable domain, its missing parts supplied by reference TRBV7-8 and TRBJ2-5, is GAGVSQSPRYKVAKRGQDVALRCDPISGHVSLFWYQQALGQGPEFLTYFQNEAQLDKSGLPSDRFFAERPEGSVSTLKIQRTQQEDSAVYLCASSSRGLEETQYFGPGTRLLVL.

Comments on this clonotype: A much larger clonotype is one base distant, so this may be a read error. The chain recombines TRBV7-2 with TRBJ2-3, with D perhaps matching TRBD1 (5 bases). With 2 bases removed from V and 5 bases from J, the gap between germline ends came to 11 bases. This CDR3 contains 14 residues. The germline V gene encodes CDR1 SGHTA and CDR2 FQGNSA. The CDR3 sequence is CASSLRGLRDTQYF. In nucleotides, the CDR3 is TGTGCCAGCAGCTTAAGGGGATTGAGAGATACGCAGTATTTT. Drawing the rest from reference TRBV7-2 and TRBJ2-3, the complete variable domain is GAGVSQSPSNKVTEKGKDVELRCDPISGHTALYWYRQSLGQGLEFLIYFQGNSAPDKSGLPSDRFSAERTGGSVSTLTIQRTQQEDSAVYLCASSLRGLRDTQYFGPGTRLTVL.

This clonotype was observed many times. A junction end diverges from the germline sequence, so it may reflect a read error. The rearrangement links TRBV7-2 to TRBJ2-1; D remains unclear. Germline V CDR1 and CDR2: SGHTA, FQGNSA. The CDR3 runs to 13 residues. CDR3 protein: CASSPSGTGPPSF. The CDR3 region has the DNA TGTGCCAGCAGCCCCTCAGGAACGGGCCCTCCCTCCTTC.

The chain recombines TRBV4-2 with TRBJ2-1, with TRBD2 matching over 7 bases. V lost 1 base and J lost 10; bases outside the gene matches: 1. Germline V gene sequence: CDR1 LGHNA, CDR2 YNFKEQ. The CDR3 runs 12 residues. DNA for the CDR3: TGTGCCAGCAGCCAAGCCGGGGGGGAGCAGTTCTTC. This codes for CASSQAGGEQFF.

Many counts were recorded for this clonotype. The CDR3 coding sequence is TGTGCCAGCAGTTTTGGAGGGACAGCAACTAATGAAAAACTGTTTTTT. The encoded protein is CASSFGGTATNEKLFF. J is TRBJ1-4 and V is TRBV12-3 or TRBV12-4, with 7 bases aligning to TRBD1. Trimming took 3 bases from V and 0 from J; bases not matched to a gene: 4. This CDR3 is built from 16 residues.

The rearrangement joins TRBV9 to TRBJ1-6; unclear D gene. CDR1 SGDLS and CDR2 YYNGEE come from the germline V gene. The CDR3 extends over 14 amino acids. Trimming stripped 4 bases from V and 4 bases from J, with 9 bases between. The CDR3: CASSSQSYNSPLHF. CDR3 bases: TGTGCCAGCAGCTCTCAGTCGTATAATTCACCCCTCCACTTT.

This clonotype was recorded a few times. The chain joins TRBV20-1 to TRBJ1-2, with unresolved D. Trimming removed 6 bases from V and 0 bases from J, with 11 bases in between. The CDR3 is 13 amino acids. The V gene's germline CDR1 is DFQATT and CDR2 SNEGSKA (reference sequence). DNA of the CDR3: TGCAGTGCCGGACCCCCCGCTAACTATGGCTACACCTTC. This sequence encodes CSAGPPANYGYTF.

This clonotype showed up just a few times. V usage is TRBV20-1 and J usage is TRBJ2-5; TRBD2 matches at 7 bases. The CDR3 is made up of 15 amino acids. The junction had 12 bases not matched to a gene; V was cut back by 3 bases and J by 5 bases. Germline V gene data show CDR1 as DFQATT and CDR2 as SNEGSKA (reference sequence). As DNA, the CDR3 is TGCAGTGCTAGTAATTTCGGGGGGACGGTGGAGACCCAGTACTTC. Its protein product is CSASNFGGTVETQYF.

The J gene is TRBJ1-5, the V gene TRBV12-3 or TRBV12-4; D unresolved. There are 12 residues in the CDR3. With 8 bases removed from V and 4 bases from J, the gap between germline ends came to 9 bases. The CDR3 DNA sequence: TGTGCCAGCCGTCCGGGTAATCAGCCCCAGCATTTT. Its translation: CASRPGNQPQHF.

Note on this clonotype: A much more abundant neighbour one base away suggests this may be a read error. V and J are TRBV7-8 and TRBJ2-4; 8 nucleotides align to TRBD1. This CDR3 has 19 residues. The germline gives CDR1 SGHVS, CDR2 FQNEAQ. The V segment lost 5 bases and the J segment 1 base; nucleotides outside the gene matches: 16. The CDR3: CASSLTGGNFGLAKNIQYF. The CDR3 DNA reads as TGTGCCAGCAGCCTCACAGGGGGAAACTTCGGGCTCGCCAAAAACATTCAGTACTTC.

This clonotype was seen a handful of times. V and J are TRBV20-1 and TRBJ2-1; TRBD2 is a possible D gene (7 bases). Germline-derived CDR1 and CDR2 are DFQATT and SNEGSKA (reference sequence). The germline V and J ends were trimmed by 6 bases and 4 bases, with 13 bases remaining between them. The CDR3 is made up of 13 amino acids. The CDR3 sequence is CSAGGQGYNEQFF. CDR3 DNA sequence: TGCAGTGCCGGGGGGCAGGGGTACAATGAGCAGTTCTTC.

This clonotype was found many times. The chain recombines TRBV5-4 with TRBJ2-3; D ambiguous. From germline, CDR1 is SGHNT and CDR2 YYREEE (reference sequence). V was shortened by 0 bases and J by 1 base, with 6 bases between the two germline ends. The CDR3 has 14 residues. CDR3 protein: CASSLGRGTDTQYF. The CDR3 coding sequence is TGTGCCAGCAGCTTGGGCCGCGGCACAGATACGCAGTATTTT.

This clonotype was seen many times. The CDR3 sequence: CASSLLGLAGPNEQFF. CDR3 coding DNA: TGTGCCAGCAGTTTACTCGGGCTAGCGGGGCCCAATGAGCAGTTCTTC. The chain links TRBV27 to TRBJ2-1; 9 nucleotides match TRBD2. The CDR3 consists of 16 residues. Trimming removed 2 bases from V and 6 bases from J; junction bases left unmatched: 8. Germline CDR1 reads MNHEY; CDR2 reads SMNVEV (reference sequence).

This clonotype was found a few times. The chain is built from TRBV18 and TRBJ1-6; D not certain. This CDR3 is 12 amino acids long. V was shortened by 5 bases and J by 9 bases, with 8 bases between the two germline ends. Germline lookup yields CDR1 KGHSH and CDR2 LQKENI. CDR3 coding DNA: TGTGCCAGCTCAGACCAGTTTTCACCCCTCCACTTT. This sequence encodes CASSDQFSPLHF.

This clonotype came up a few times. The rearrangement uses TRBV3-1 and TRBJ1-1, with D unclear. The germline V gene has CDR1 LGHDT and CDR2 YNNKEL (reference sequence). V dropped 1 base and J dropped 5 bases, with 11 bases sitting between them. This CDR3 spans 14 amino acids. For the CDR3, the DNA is TGTGCCAGCAGCCAAGCGCCCGGCGGGACTGAAGCTTTCTTT. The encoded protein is CASSQAPGGTEAFF. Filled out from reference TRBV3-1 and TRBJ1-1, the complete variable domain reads DTAVSQTPKYLVTQMGNDKSIKCEQNLGHDTMYWYKQDSKKFLKIMFSYNNKELIINETVPNRFSPKSPDKAHLNLHINSLELGDSAVYFCASSQAPGGTEAFFGQGTRLTVV.

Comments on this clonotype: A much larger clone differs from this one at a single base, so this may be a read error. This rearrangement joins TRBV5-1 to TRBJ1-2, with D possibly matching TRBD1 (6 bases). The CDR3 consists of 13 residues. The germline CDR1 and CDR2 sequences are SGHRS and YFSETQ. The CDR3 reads CASRSGVTYAYTF. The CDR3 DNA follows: TGCGCCAGCAGGTCAGGGGTTACCTATGCCTACACCTTC.